This entry lists 18 T cell receptor beta chains sequenced from one sample in a study of T cell responses to AZD1222 COVID-19 vaccine. Method: immunoSEQ multiplex PCR; TCRdb's copy keeps in-frame clones and lacks some. The table includes about 130,000 clones, about 86% detected once. Sequencing used peripheral blood, obtained on day 0 of AZD1222 vaccination. The receptor source for this set is an adult in good health.

The rearrangement joins TRBV24-1 to TRBJ2-5; no firm D call. The V gene lost 4 bases and the J gene lost 2 bases, with 10 bases spanning the gap. The CDR3 loop spans 14 amino acids. Germline CDR1 KGHDR, CDR2 SFDVKD. The CDR3 reads CATSDRTTQETQYF. The CDR3 bases are TGTGCCACCAGTGACCGGACCACGCAAGAGACCCAGTACTTC.

This chain uses TRBV6-2 or TRBV6-3 with TRBJ1-2; D remains unclear. Germline lookup yields CDR1 MNHEY and CDR2 SVGEGT. Between the trimmed V and J ends, which lost 6 bases and 0 bases, there was a span of 14 bases. This CDR3 comprises 15 residues. The CDR3 spells CASSRPDRANYGYTF. Here the CDR3 DNA reads TGTGCCAGCAGCCGTCCGGACCGCGCTAACTATGGCTACACCTTC.

The genes are TRBV12-3 or TRBV12-4 and TRBJ1-2; D gene ambiguous. CDR3 length equals 13 residues. V lost 4 bases and J lost 2, with 8 bases in between. For the CDR3, the DNA is TGTGCCAGCAGTTCGACTGAGAACTATGGCTACACCTTC. Translation: CASSSTENYGYTF.

The CDR3 is CASSFGLAGSPETQYF. CDR3 in DNA: TGTGCCAGCAGCTTCGGACTAGCGGGGTCACCGGAGACCCAGTACTTC. The chain combines TRBV5-8 with TRBJ2-5, with TRBD2 matching over 12 bases. The length of the CDR3 is 16 residues. Germline CDR1 and CDR2: SGHTS and YDEGEE. Germline trimming cut 2 bases from V and 5 bases from J; bases unmatched to any gene: 7.

The V and J genes are TRBV9 and TRBJ2-7; either TRBD1 or TRBD2 may fit D (5 bases each). This CDR3 comprises 13 residues. The V and J ends lost 3 bases and 6 bases respectively, with 13 bases between them. The germline V gene has CDR1 SGDLS and CDR2 YYNGEE. Written as DNA, the CDR3 is TGTGCCAGCAGCGCGGGACCCTCCGGCGAGCAGTACTTC. Translated, it gives CASSAGPSGEQYF. The full variable domain, completed using reference TRBV9 and TRBJ2-7, is DSGVTQTPKHLITATGQRVTLRCSPRSGDLSVYWYQQSLDQGLQFLIQYYNGEERAKGNILERFSAQQFPDLHSELNLSSLELGDSALYFCASSAGPSGEQYFGPGTRLTVT.

This chain joins TRBV3-1 (or the pseudogene TRBV3-2) and TRBJ2-7, with D perhaps TRBD1 or TRBD2 (6 bases each). V shed 5 bases and J shed 6 bases, with 20 bases lying between them. From germline, CDR1 is LGHDT and CDR2 YNNKEL (reference sequence). The CDR3 totals 15 residues. CDR3 nucleotide sequence: TGTGCCAGCAGCAAGACGACAGGAGGGGAGGTCGAGCAGTACTTC. Protein product: CASSKTTGGEVEQYF.

V is TRBV29-1 and J is TRBJ1-1; TRBD1 matches at 7 bases. Germline V gene data show CDR1 as SQVTM and CDR2 as ANQGSEA. V trimming: 5 bases; J trimming: 0 bases; junction bases outside the gene matches: 3. CDR3 length: 13 amino acids. The DNA for the CDR3 is TGCAGCGTTCCGACAGGGATGAACACTGAAGCTTTCTTT. It translates to CSVPTGMNTEAFF.

The chain uses TRBV4-3 and TRBJ1-1, with TRBD1 identical over 7 bases. Germline CDR1 is LGHNA and CDR2 is YSLEER. The ends lost 4 bases at V and 3 bases at J; junction bases unmatched: 5. The CDR3 has 14 amino acids. The CDR3 here is CASSRGQVDTEAFF. CDR3 DNA sequence: TGCGCCAGCAGCCGCGGACAGGTGGACACTGAAGCTTTCTTT.

The chain is built from TRBV9 and TRBJ1-6, with D uncertain. The germline gives CDR1 SGDLS, CDR2 YYNGEE. V was cut by 0 bases and J by 4 bases, with 11 bases left in between. CDR3 length: 16 residues. Here the CDR3 DNA reads TGTGCCAGCAGCGTAGGATCACCTACTTATAATTCACCCCTCCACTTT. Its protein is CASSVGSPTYNSPLHF.

The chain carries TRBV12-3 or TRBV12-4 and TRBJ2-7, with D possibly TRBD2 on 6 matching bases. This CDR3 has 13 amino acids. V gave up 6 bases and J gave up 9 bases, with 18 bases separating them. CDR3 amino acids: CASSWGPQEGQYF. Written as DNA, the CDR3 is TGTGCCAGCAGCTGGGGACCACAGGAGGGGCAGTACTTC.

V usage is TRBV27 and J usage is TRBJ1-2; tentative D call: TRBD1 (5 bases). This CDR3 is 13 amino acids long. The V end was cut by 5 bases, the J end by 6 bases, with 13 bases between. Germline assignment: CDR1 MNHEY and CDR2 SMNVEV (reference sequence). CDR3 nucleotide sequence: TGTGCCAGCAGTATAAGGGGCGTTAATGGCTACACCTTC. It codes for CASSIRGVNGYTF.

The V call is TRBV29-1, the J call TRBJ1-2; no reliable D call. CDR1 is SQVTM and CDR2 is ANQGSEA in the germline V gene. The CDR3 extends over 13 amino acids. Trimming took 4 bases from V and 0 from J, leaving 9 bases between them. CDR3 coding DNA: TGCAGCGTTGGGACGCCAGCTAACTATGGCTACACCTTC. This translates into CSVGTPANYGYTF.

This clone came up a few times. This CDR3 is also generated by other DNA sequences in the sample. The chain uses TRBV19 and TRBJ2-7; D is possibly TRBD2 (6 bases). The CDR3 is 13 amino acids. V was cut by 2 bases and J by 4 bases, with 9 bases left in between. The V gene's germline CDR1 is LNHDA and CDR2 SQIVND (reference sequence). CDR3 sequence (DNA): TGTGCCAGTAGTATAAAACGGGAGTACGAGCAGTACTTC. Protein sequence: CASSIKREYEQYF.

V gene TRBV4-1 combines with J gene TRBJ2-1; 10 bases fit TRBD2. After removal of 3 bases from V and 12 bases from J, the junction contained 14 bases not matched to a gene. The germline gives CDR1 MGHRA, CDR2 YSYEKL. This CDR3 spans 16 amino acids. CDR3 in amino acids: CASSHDALAGGFRQFF. In nucleotides, the CDR3 is TGCGCCAGCAGCCACGACGCCTTAGCGGGAGGCTTTCGGCAGTTCTTC.

This chain joins TRBV19 and TRBJ1-6, with D uncertain. The CDR3 extends over 12 amino acids. The germline gives CDR1 LNHDA, CDR2 SQIVND (reference sequence). Trimming left V 5 bases short and J 11 bases short, with 10 bases between. This chain's CDR3 is CASSGTEAPLHF. Here the CDR3 DNA reads TGTGCCAGTAGTGGTACAGAGGCACCCCTCCACTTT. The full variable domain, rest sourced from reference TRBV19 and TRBJ1-6, is DGGITQSPKYLFRKEGQNVTLSCEQNLNHDAMYWYRQDPGQGLRLIYYSQIVNDFQKGDIAEGYSVSREKKESFPLTVTSAQKNPTAFYLCASSGTEAPLHFGNGTRLTVT.

This chain uses TRBV6-5 with TRBJ1-1; D possibly corresponds to TRBD1 (6 bases). The CDR3 has 13 residues. Germline V gene lookup returns CDR1 MNHEY and CDR2 SVGAGI. V lost 7 bases and J lost 1, with 10 bases in between. CDR3 sequence (DNA): TGTGCCAGCATGGTGGGACAGAACACTGAAGCTTTCTTT. Translation: CASMVGQNTEAFF.

The CDR3 loop is CASSLDRGAADEQFF. DNA of the CDR3: TGTGCCAGCAGCCTGGACAGGGGGGCGGCCGATGAGCAGTTCTTC. The chain carries TRBV28 and TRBJ2-1; 10 nucleotides line up with TRBD1. Germline V CDR1 and CDR2: MDHEN, SYDVKM. V was pared by 6 bases and J by 8 bases, with 10 bases of the junction left unmatched. The CDR3 length is 15 residues. Filled out from reference TRBV28 and TRBJ2-1, the complete variable domain reads DVKVTQSSRYLVKRTGEKVFLECVQDMDHENMFWYRQDPGLGLRLIYFSYDVKMKEKGDIPEGYSVSREKKERFSLILESASTNQTSMYLCASSLDRGAADEQFFGPGTRLTVL.

The CDR3 reads CASSAGPSVVAFF. The CDR3 DNA sequence: TGTGCCAGCAGTGCAGGGCCCTCTGTCGTAGCTTTCTTT. The chain carries TRBV2 and TRBJ1-1, with D perhaps TRBD1 (5 bases). The CDR3 spans 13 residues. The germline gives CDR1 SNHLY, CDR2 FYNNEI. V lost 4 bases and J 10 bases, leaving 16 bases between the germline ends. The complete variable domain, with remaining parts taken from reference TRBV2 and TRBJ1-1, reads EPEVTQTPSHQVTQMGQEVILRCVPISNHLYFYWYRQILGQKVEFLVSFYNNEISEKSEIFDDQFSVERPDGSNFTLKIRSTKLEDSAMYFCASSAGPSVVAFFGQGTRLTVV.